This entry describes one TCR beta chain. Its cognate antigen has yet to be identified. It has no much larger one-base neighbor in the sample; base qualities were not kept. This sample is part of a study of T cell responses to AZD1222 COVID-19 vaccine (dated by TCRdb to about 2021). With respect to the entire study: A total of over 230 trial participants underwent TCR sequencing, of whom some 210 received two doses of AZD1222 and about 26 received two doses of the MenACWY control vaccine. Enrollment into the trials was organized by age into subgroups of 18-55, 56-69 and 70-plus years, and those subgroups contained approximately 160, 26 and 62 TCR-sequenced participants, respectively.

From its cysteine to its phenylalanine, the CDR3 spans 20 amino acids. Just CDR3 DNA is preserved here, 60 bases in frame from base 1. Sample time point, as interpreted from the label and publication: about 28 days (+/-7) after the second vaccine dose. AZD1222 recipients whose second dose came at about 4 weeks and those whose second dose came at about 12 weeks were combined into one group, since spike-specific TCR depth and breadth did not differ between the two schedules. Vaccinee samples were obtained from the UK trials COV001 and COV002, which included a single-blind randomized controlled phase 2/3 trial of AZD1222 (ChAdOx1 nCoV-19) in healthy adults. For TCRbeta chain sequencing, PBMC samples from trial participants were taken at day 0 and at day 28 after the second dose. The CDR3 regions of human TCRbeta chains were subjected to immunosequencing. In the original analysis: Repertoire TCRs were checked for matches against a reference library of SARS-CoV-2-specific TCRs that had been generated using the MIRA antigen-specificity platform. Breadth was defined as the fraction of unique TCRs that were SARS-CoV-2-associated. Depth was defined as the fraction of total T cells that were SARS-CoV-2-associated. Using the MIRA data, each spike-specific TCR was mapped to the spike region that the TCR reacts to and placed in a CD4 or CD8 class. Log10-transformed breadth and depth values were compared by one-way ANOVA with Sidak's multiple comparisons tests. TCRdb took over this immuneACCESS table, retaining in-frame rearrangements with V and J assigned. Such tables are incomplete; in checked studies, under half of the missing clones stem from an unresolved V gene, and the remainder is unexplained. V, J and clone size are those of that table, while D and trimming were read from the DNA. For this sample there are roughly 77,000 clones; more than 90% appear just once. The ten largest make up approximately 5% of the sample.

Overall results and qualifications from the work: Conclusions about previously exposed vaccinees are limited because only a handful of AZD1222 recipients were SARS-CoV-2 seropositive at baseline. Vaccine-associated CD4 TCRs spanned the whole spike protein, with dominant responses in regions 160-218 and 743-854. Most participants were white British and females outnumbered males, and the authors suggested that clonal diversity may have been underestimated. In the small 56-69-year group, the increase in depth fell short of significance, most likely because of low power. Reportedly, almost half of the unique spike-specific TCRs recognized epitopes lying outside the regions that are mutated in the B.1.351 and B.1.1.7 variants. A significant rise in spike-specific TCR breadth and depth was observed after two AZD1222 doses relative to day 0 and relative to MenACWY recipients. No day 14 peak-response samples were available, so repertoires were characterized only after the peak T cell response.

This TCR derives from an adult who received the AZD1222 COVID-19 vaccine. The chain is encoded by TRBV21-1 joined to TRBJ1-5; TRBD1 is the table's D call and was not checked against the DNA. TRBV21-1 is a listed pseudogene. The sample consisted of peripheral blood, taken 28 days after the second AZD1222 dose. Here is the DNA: TGTGCCAGCAGCAAAGAAGAAGGGGCCCCGTATTCCTATAGCAATCAGCCCCAGCATTTT. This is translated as CASSKEEGAPYSYSNQPQHF.